The present T cell receptor beta chain was sequenced within a study of blood T cell repertoires in COVID-19 (dated by TCRdb to 2019 to 2021). At the level of the whole study: Collaborator samples came from the United States, Italy and Spain and covered acute and convalescent phases of COVID-19. The prospective study material was composed of cDNA or gDNA derived from T cells, B-cell-depleted T cells, or PBMCs. Subjects who had been exposed to COVID-19, were actively infected with it, or had recovered from it provided the deeply sampled blood TCRbeta repertoires that made up the dataset. The repertoires were made available in a free public database intended to serve as a resource for research on the immune response to SARS-CoV-2. Samples were obtained from the ongoing ImmuneRACE study (first 160 participants) and from approximately 1,200 subjects provided by 6 global collaborators. The sample metadata nearly always contained a de-identified subject ID, COVID-19 status, age in years and sex. HLA class I and class II types, where available, came from metadata supplied by the sample provider rather than from assay-based typing. What the authors observed across the whole study: The amount of clinical and demographic metadata varied by source and participant and was provided uncurated.

Each collaborating institution followed its own protocols to collect whole blood in K2EDTA tubes. For TCRbeta analysis, collaborators shipped samples in one of three forms: frozen whole blood, isolated PBMCs, or DNA extracted from either of those sample types. The germline V gene encodes CDR1 SGHDT and CDR2 YYEEEE. V is clipped by 0 bases and J by 2 bases, and the sequence between their germline boundaries is 13 bases long. From the cysteine up to the phenylalanine, the CDR3 has a length of 16 residues. Only the CDR3 DNA is retained, 48 bases long and in frame from the first base. For this clone: What this receptor recognizes is not known. Base-call qualities are not available, and no considerably larger clone is one nucleotide away.

TCRbeta CDR3 regions were amplified from genomic DNA by means of the immunoSEQ Assay, a bias-controlled multiplex PCR. In the source study's methods: Nucleated cell counts per sample were estimated from amplification of reference gene primers within the assay. To quantify the absolute abundance of each unique TCRbeta CDR3 rearrangement, sequence reads were collapsed and filtered. For each sample, productive Simpson clonality was calculated by taking the square root of Simpson's diversity index across productive rearrangements. What TCRdb holds here is the immuneACCESS table cut down to in-frame rearrangements. Part of the clones is not present; checked against another copy, under half of the missing clones reflect an unresolved V gene, and the others are unexplained. The DNA was the basis for D and trimming; V, J and clone size are from that table. This sample is represented by approximately 98,000 clones; 82% of them were singletons. The ten largest account for about 20% of the sample.

This TCR was recovered from a man of 80 years or more with acute or convalescent COVID-19. The V gene is TRBV5-6 and the J gene is TRBJ2-3, and possibly TRBD2, on 5 matching bases. Sequencing input: peripheral blood. The nucleotides are TGTGCCAGCAGCTTGGCGGTCAGCGGCATCACAGATACGCAGTATTTT. It specifies CASSLAVSGITDTQYF.